The present T cell receptor beta chain was sequenced within a study of T cells after yellow fever vaccination (dated by TCRdb to between 2019 and 2020). With regard to the full study: Libraries from fractions with low cell numbers were prepared with the SMART-Seq v4 Ultra Low Input RNA kit. Blood was collected at multiple timepoints before and after primary and secondary immunization, and bulk PBMC replicates and cell subsets were isolated. To follow T-cell clones before and after primary and booster YFV17D yellow fever vaccination, bulk TCR alpha and beta repertoires were sequenced over time. Two healthy male donors, one aged 18 to 30 and one aged 30 to 40 years, made up the cohort. Study-wide conclusions, independent of this receptor: Compared with the primary T-cell response, the secondary T-cell response was weaker but faster, peaking on day 5 rather than day 15. Most clones expanded after primary vaccination were re-detected after the booster (96% of CD4 and roughly 85% of CD8), suggesting broad memory maintenance. The study included only a couple of donors, which limits how far the findings can be generalized. A small share of clonotypes occurred in both CD4 and CD8 compartments, likely arising from convergent recombination. FACS-sorted repertoires could contain abundant contaminating clonotypes from the bulk population, so computational filtering was required.

This clonotype was found a few times. Its cognate antigen has yet to be identified. No base quality information exists; no much larger clone differs at one position. Sequencing relied on an Illumina NovaSeq 6000. TCR cDNA was made using 5'RACE template switching, a step that added a universal primer site and unique molecular identifiers. cDNA synthesis was primed from both the TCR alpha and TCR beta constant segments. Two PCR steps were used to amplify libraries, with sample barcodes and sequencing adapters being added in the second step. Sequencing of libraries was performed on Illumina HiSeq 2500 (2x100 bp) or NovaSeq (2x150 bp). Per the authors' processing: MIGEC handled demultiplexing of reads and collapsing into UMI consensus sequences, while MiXCR performed V(D)J alignment. Vaccine-responding clonotypes were defined with edgeR using replicate PBMC samples, requiring FDR below 0.01 and a log2 fold change above 5 up to day 15. Each bulk clonotype was labeled CD4 or CD8 based on which sequenced repertoire, CD4 or CD8, contained the clonotype at higher abundance. TCRdb took the public reads, trimmed them with fastp at Q25, ran MiXCR for clone calling and kept in-frame beta chains. Merged by CDR3 protein, the rows form single entries marked with the most common genes and DNA. The V and J calls and clone size are TCRdb's, not the authors'. The sample records a few hundred thousand distinct CDR3 sequences, 7.5% to 9.5% of which are singletons. 3% to 4% of the sample goes to the ten largest clones.

The CDR1 and CDR2 encoded by the germline V gene are SGHRS and YFSETQ. There are 13 amino acids in the CDR3, from cysteine to phenylalanine inclusive. Just the 39-base CDR3 DNA is kept, in frame starting at base 1. V is cut by 3 bases and J by 2 bases, and the space between the germline ends is 8 bases. The sample's treatment or condition label is to be understood as: live attenuated yellow fever vaccine strain. A standard Ficoll-Paque protocol was used to isolate PBMCs from peripheral blood. CD4 and CD8 T-cell fractions were isolated with Dynabeads CD4 and CD8 positive selection kits. RNA was extracted with TriZol from bulk PBMCs, CD4 and CD8 fractions, and dextramer-positive and dextramer-negative fractions.

The chain is assembled from TRBV5-1 and TRBJ1-1; no D segment can be confidently identified. The TCR originated in a man between 18 and 35 years old who received the YFV17D yellow fever vaccine. Here the sequenced sample was CD4+ T cells sorted from PBMCs, taken 5 days after the yellow fever booster vaccination. The bases are TGCGCCAGCAGCTGGGGATCTAACACTGAAGCTTTCTTT. This yields the protein CASSWGSNTEAFF.